These 28 T cell receptor beta chains came from one sample sequenced in a study of shared clonotypes between healthy human individuals. Clones were read by immunoSEQ multiplex PCR, and TCRdb kept only the in-frame ones, dropping some. The sample consists of roughly 2,000,000 clones, over 85% of them appearing once. In the naive CD8 group, cells lacked CD45RO and were positively selected for CCR7, so terminally differentiated effector memory CD45RA+ cells were left out. Sequenced input: naive CD8+ T cells sorted from blood. These receptors came from a man aged 18 to 35 in good health.

The rearrangement uses TRBV21-1 and TRBJ1-5. TRBV21-1 is a documented pseudogene. The CDR3 has 12 residues. CDR3 nucleotides: TGTGCCAGCATTTGTACTTTCCAGCCCCAGCATTTT. This sequence encodes CASICTFQPQHF.

The V gene is TRBV28, the J gene TRBJ2-5; 10 bases fit TRBD1. Germline loops: CDR1 MDHEN, CDR2 SYDVKM. Trimming took 5 bases from V and 0 from J; bases not matched to a gene: 0. The CDR3 has 14 amino acids. The CDR3 spells CASSGTGDQETQYF. The CDR3 nucleotides read TGTGCCAGCAGTGGGACAGGGGACCAAGAGACCCAGTACTTC.

Details on this clone: This same CDR3 is encoded by further DNA sequences in the sample. This chain uses TRBV6-5 with TRBJ1-2; D perhaps matches TRBD1 (5 bases). V lost 0 bases, J lost 6 bases, and 11 bases lay in between. The CDR3 has 14 residues. Germline CDR1 MNHEY, CDR2 SVGAGI. The CDR3: CASSYSGQGDGYTF. For the CDR3, the DNA is TGTGCCAGCAGTTACTCGGGGCAGGGTGATGGCTACACCTTC.

The chain couples TRBV4-1 to TRBJ2-7, with 8 bases that match TRBD1. Germline values: CDR1 MGHRA, CDR2 YSYEKL. This CDR3 has 15 residues. Trimming at V came to 0 bases and at J to 6 bases, leaving 7 bases not matched to a gene. CDR3 sequence reads: CASSQDGGTGFEQYF. CDR3 nucleotide sequence: TGCGCCAGCAGCCAAGATGGGGGGACAGGTTTCGAGCAGTACTTC.

This chain joins TRBV6-1 and TRBJ2-7; 7 bases align to TRBD2. Germline assignment: CDR1 MNHNS and CDR2 SASEGT. The V and J ends lost 4 bases and 0 bases, in that order; junction bases with no gene match: 9. CDR3 length: 16 amino acids. The CDR3 DNA reads as TGTGCCAGCAGTGGAGCCCCGGGAGGTATCTCCTACGAGCAGTACTTC. It is translated as CASSGAPGGISYEQYF.

The V call is TRBV6-6, the J call TRBJ2-7; either TRBD1 or TRBD2 may supply D (5 bases each). Germline CDR1 MNHNY, CDR2 SVGAGI (reference sequence). Trimming stripped 0 bases from V and 5 bases from J, with 8 bases between. This CDR3 has 13 amino acids. In DNA form, the CDR3 reads TGTGCCAGCAGTTACTCGAGGGGAGACGAGCAGTACTTC. It yields the protein CASSYSRGDEQYF.

In DNA, the CDR3 is TGTGCCAGCAGCTTAGATGAGGGTAGCGCCTACAATGAGCAGTTCTTC. Translating gives CASSLDEGSAYNEQFF. The V call is TRBV7-9, the J call TRBJ2-1; tentative D call: TRBD2 (5 bases). Germline V lookup: CDR1 SEHNR, CDR2 FQNEAQ (reference sequence). The CDR3 runs to 16 residues. Between the trimmed V and J ends, which lost 1 base and 2 bases, there was a span of 12 bases.

The genes are TRBV19 and TRBJ2-5; 13 nucleotides align to TRBD2. This CDR3 spans 17 amino acids. V shed 4 bases, J shed 5 bases, and the junction held 10 bases outside the gene matches. CDR1 and CDR2 (germline): LNHDA, SQIVND (reference sequence). The DNA of the CDR3 is TGTGCCAGTAGTACCAAAAAACGACTAGCGGGAGGCGAGACCCAGTACTTC. This encodes CASSTKKRLAGGETQYF.

The count of this clone is one. The chain combines TRBV14 with TRBJ2-7; 7 bases map to TRBD1. Germline CDR1 SGHDN, CDR2 FVKESK. V lost 3 bases to trimming and J lost 1 base; unmatched junction nucleotides: 9. The CDR3 totals 16 residues. The CDR3 bases are TGTGCCAGCAGCCAGTCCGTAGGACAGGCTTCCTACGAGCAGTACTTC. It encodes CASSQSVGQASYEQYF.

This sequence joins TRBV27 and TRBJ2-7, with TRBD1 matching over 8 bases. Germline trimming cut 3 bases from V and 6 bases from J; bases unmatched to any gene: 13. Looked up from germline, CDR1 is MNHEY and CDR2 is SMNVEV (reference sequence). The CDR3 is 16 residues long. CDR3 sequence: CASSLPPGTGSIEQYF. The CDR3 DNA reads TGTGCCAGCAGTTTGCCCCCCGGGACAGGAAGCATCGAGCAGTACTTC.

The rearrangement links TRBV2 to TRBJ1-2, with a possible D match to TRBD1 (5 bases). V lost 2 bases and J 6 bases, leaving 16 bases between the germline ends. Per the germline V gene, CDR1 is SNHLY and CDR2 is FYNNEI. The CDR3 loop spans 15 amino acids. CDR3 sequence: CASSERGGTMDGYTF. CDR3 in DNA: TGTGCCAGCAGTGAAAGGGGAGGTACAATGGATGGCTACACCTTC.

The V gene is TRBV10-3, the J gene TRBJ2-1; TRBD1 aligns across 7 bases. Germline CDR1 reads ENHRY; CDR2 reads SYGVKD. This CDR3 is built from 15 residues. Trimming took 2 bases from V and 9 from J; bases not matched to a gene: 10. For the CDR3, the DNA is TGTGCCATCAGTGAGGCTCAGGGGGTAGAAGGTGAGCAGTTCTTC. Protein product: CAISEAQGVEGEQFF.

CDR3 nucleotide sequence: TGTGCCAGCAGCTTACTAGCGGGGGGGCTAGAGACCCAGTACTTC. This sequence encodes CASSLLAGGLETQYF. The gene calls are TRBV5-8 and TRBJ2-5; 13 bases align to TRBD2. This CDR3 is 15 amino acids long. In germline, CDR1 is SGHTS, CDR2 YDEGEE. V dropped 2 bases and J dropped 4; count of bases not matched to a gene: 2.

This sequence joins TRBV30 and TRBJ1-6; tentatively, D is TRBD1 (5 bases). Trimming shortened V by 0 bases and J by 9 bases, and 15 bases separated the two germline ends. The CDR3 runs to 15 residues. Germline CDR1 and CDR2: GTSNPN and SVGIG (reference sequence). CDR3 DNA: TGTGCCTGGAGTGTCCCGGGACCCCTCGGTTCACCCCTCCACTTT. This encodes CAWSVPGPLGSPLHF.

The CDR3 spells CASSLSTQETQYF. The CDR3, as DNA: TGTGCCAGCAGCTTATCAACCCAAGAGACCCAGTACTTC. V is TRBV7-8 and J is TRBJ2-5, with D unresolved. Germline lookup yields CDR1 SGHVS and CDR2 FQNEAQ. Between the trimmed V and J ends, which lost 2 bases and 1 base, there was a span of 5 bases. The CDR3 runs to 13 residues.

The rearrangement joins TRBV21-1 to TRBJ2-7; no DNA check was done on the table's D call, TRBD1. TRBV21-1 is marked as a pseudogene. This CDR3 is built from 19 residues. CDR3 DNA: TGTGCCAGCAGCGCGTTGGACAAAATCTCAACCGCTAGTAACGACGAGCAGTACTTC. Amino acid sequence: CASSALDKISTASNDEQYF.

CDR3: CASSYHYRVKGTEAFF. The CDR3 coding sequence is TGTGCCAGCAGTTATCACTACAGGGTGAAGGGCACTGAAGCTTTCTTT. The V and J genes are TRBV6-5 and TRBJ1-1, with D possibly being TRBD1 (6 bases). There are 16 residues in the CDR3. The germline V and J ends were trimmed by 3 bases and 4 bases, with 18 bases remaining between them. Germline assignment: CDR1 MNHEY and CDR2 SVGAGI.

V and J are TRBV6-5 and TRBJ2-7; TRBD2 aligns across 7 bases. Germline loops: CDR1 MNHEY, CDR2 SVGAGI. V dropped 4 bases and J dropped 3; count of bases not matched to a gene: 12. The CDR3 loop spans 16 amino acids. This chain's CDR3 is CASSSVGRWGNYEQYF. In DNA, the CDR3 is TGTGCCAGCAGTTCCGTCGGGAGGTGGGGAAACTACGAGCAGTACTTC.

The CDR3 DNA reads as TGTGCCAGCAGCACTGGGACTTATCAGCCCCAGCATTTT. Its protein is CASSTGTYQPQHF. The chain joins TRBV11-2 to TRBJ1-5; perhaps TRBD1 as D (5 bases). The germline gives CDR1 SGHAT, CDR2 FQNNGV. The V end lost 5 bases, the J end lost 5 bases, and 10 bases lay between the germline ends. This CDR3 has 13 residues.

The chain links TRBV4-3 to TRBJ1-1, with unresolved D. Germline V gene data show CDR1 as LGHNA and CDR2 as YSLEER. Trimming cost V 0 bases and J 4 bases, with 15 bases left between them. The CDR3 totals 16 residues. CDR3 region: CASSQDGEGLGTEAFF. CDR3 nucleotides: TGCGCCAGCAGCCAAGATGGGGAGGGATTGGGCACTGAAGCTTTCTTT.

V and J are TRBV7-8 and TRBJ1-1; tentative D call: TRBD1 (6 bases). Germline CDR1 and CDR2: SGHVS and FQNEAQ. The CDR3 length is 15 residues. Trimming left V 2 bases short and J 3 bases short, with 13 bases between. The CDR3 bases are TGTGCCAGCAGCTTAAGGGGGGCGCCGGACACTGAAGCTTTCTTT. This codes for CASSLRGAPDTEAFF.

The J gene is TRBJ2-5, the V gene TRBV7-3; D call uncertain. The CDR3 is 14 residues long. From germline, CDR1 is SGHTA and CDR2 FQGTGA. Trimming removed 0 bases from V and 0 bases from J, with 5 bases in between. The CDR3 here is CASSLTGYQETQYF. The CDR3, as DNA: TGTGCCAGCAGCTTAACAGGGTACCAAGAGACCCAGTACTTC.

DNA for the CDR3: TGCGCCAGCAGCCAGTCTGGGCCGAGCTCCTATAATTCACCCCTCCACTTT. Its protein product is CASSQSGPSSYNSPLHF. V gene TRBV4-1 combines with J gene TRBJ1-6; D not resolved. This CDR3 comprises 17 residues. Germline V lookup: CDR1 MGHRA, CDR2 YSYEKL. Trimming pared 3 bases from V and 0 bases from J, leaving 12 bases between.

As concerns this clone: The junction shows a germline mismatch at one end, possibly a read error. This chain links TRBV2 with TRBJ1-4; D gene unclear. Per germline, CDR1 SNHLY and CDR2 FYNNEI. The CDR3 sequence is 14 residues long. As DNA, the CDR3 is TGTGCCAGCAGAGAAGGTGGAGAAAATGAAAAACTGTTTTTT. Translating gives CASREGGENEKLFF.

V gene TRBV7-9 combines with J gene TRBJ1-1; TRBD1 agrees at 8 bases. V was pared by 1 base and J by 2 bases, with 3 bases of the junction left unmatched. Germline V lookup: CDR1 SEHNR, CDR2 FQNEAQ (reference sequence). The CDR3 covers 15 residues. The CDR3 DNA follows: TGTGCCAGCAGCTTAGACACAGGGGGTAACACTGAAGCTTTCTTT. Translation gives CASSLDTGGNTEAFF.

V and J are TRBV5-4 and TRBJ2-3; TRBD2 matches 14 bases. This CDR3 is built from 15 residues. After removal of 4 bases from V and 5 bases from J, the junction contained 3 bases not matched to a gene. Germline V gives CDR1 SGHNT, CDR2 YYREEE (reference sequence). CDR3 residues: CASSTGTSGGDTQYF. CDR3 DNA sequence: TGTGCCAGCAGCACCGGGACTAGCGGGGGAGATACGCAGTATTTT.

This clone was picked up one time. J is TRBJ2-7 and V is TRBV6-1, with 10 bases matching TRBD2. The CDR3 consists of 14 residues. Germline-derived CDR1 and CDR2 are MNHNS and SASEGT. J was trimmed by 4 bases and V by 2 bases; bases with no gene match: 2. The CDR3 nucleotides read TGTGCCAGCAGTGAATTGACTAGCGGGTACGAGCAGTACTTC. Translation: CASSELTSGYEQYF.

Only one count was recorded for this clone. The J gene is TRBJ1-3, the V gene TRBV29-1; D gene unclear. The V gene's germline CDR1 is SQVTM and CDR2 ANQGSEA. This CDR3 has 14 residues. Trimming left V 4 bases short and J 0 bases short, with 10 bases between. CDR3 nucleotides: TGCAGCGTTGTCCCAACAAGCTCTGGAAACACCATATATTTT. This encodes CSVVPTSSGNTIYF.